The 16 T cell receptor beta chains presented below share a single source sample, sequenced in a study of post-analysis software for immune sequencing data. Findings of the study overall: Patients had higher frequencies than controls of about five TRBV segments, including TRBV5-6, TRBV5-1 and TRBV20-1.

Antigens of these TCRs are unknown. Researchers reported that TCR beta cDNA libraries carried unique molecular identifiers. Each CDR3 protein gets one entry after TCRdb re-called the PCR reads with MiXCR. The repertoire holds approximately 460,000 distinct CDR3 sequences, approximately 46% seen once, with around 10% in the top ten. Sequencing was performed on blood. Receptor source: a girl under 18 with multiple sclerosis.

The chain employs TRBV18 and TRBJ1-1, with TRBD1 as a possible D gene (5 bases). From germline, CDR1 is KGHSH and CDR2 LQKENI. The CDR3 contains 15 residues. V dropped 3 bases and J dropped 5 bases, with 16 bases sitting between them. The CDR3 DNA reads TGTGCCAGCTCACCCCGTGTAGGGGATGGTACTGAAGCTTTCTTT. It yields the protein CASSPRVGDGTEAFF.

The CDR3 bases are TGCGCCAGCAGCTTGCTGGGACAGGGATCGTCTGGGGCCAACGTCCTGACTTTC. Translating gives CASSLLGQGSSGANVLTF. The chain joins TRBV5-1 to TRBJ2-6; TRBD1 agrees at 9 bases. V lost 1 base to trimming and J lost 1 base; unmatched junction nucleotides: 6. Germline-derived CDR1 and CDR2 are SGHRS and YFSETQ. The CDR3 is 18 amino acids.

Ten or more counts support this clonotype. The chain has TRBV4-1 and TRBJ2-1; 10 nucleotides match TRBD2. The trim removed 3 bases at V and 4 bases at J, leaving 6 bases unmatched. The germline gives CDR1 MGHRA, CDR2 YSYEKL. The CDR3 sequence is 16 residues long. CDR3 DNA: TGCGCCAGCAGCCAGGAACTAGCGGGAAATTACAATGAGCAGTTCTTC. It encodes CASSQELAGNYNEQFF.

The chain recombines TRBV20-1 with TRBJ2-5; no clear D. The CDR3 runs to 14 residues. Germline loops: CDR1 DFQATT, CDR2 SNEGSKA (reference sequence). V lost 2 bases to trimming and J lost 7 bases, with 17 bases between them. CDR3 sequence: CSARRDSGPGTQYF. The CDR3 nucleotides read TGCAGTGCTAGACGCGACTCCGGGCCAGGGACCCAGTACTTC.

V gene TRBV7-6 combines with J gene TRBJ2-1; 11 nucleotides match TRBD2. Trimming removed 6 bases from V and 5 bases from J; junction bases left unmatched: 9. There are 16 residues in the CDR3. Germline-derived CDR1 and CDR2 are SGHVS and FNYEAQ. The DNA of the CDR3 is TGTGCCAGCAGTAGCCCGGGACTAGCGGAGGACAATGAGCAGTTCTTC. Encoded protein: CASSSPGLAEDNEQFF.

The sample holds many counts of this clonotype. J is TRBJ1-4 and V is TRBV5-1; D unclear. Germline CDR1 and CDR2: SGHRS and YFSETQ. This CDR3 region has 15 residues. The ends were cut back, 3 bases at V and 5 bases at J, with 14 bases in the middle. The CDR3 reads CASSSEGAGNEKLFF. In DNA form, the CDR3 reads TGCGCCAGCAGCTCCGAGGGTGCTGGCAATGAAAAACTGTTTTTT. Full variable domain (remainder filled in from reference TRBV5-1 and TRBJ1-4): KAGVTQTPRYLIKTRGQQVTLSCSPISGHRSVSWYQQTPGQGLQFLFEYFSETQRNKGNFPGRFSGRQFSNSRSEMNVSTLELGDSALYLCASSSEGAGNEKLFFGSGTQLSVL.

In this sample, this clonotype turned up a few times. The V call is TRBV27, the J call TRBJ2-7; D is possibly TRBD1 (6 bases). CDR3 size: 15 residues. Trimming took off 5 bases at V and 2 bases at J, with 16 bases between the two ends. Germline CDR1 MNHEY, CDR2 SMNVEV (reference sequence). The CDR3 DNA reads TGTGCCAGCAGTATGGGGGCAGGAGACGCCTACGAGCAGTACTTC. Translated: CASSMGAGDAYEQYF.

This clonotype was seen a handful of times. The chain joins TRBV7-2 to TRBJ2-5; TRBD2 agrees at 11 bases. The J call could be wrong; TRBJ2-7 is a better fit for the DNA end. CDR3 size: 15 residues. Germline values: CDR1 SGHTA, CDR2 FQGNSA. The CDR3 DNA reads TGTGCCAGCAGCTTAGTGGCTAGCGGGGGGTACGAGCAGTACTTC. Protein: CASSLVASGGYEQYF.

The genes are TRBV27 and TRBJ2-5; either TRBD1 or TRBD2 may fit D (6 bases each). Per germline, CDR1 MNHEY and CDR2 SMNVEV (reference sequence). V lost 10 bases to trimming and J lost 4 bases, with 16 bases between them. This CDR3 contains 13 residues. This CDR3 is CATKPGAGETQYF. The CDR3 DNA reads TGTGCCACCAAACCGGGGGCAGGAGAGACCCAGTACTTC.

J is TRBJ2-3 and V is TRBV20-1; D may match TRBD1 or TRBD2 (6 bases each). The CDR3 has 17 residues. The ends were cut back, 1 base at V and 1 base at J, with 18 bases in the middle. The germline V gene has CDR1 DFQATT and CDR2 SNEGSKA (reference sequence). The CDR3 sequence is CSARVQGGDGRTDTQYF. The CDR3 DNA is TGCAGTGCTAGAGTACAGGGAGGAGATGGCCGCACAGATACGCAGTATTTT.

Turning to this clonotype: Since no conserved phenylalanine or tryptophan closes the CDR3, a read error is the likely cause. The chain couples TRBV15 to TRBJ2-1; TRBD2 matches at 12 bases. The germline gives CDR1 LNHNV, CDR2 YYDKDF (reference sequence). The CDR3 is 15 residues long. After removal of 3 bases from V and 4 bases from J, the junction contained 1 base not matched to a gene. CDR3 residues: CATSRTSGGYNEQFC. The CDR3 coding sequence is TGTGCCACCAGCAGGACTAGCGGGGGATACAATGAGCAGTTCTGC.

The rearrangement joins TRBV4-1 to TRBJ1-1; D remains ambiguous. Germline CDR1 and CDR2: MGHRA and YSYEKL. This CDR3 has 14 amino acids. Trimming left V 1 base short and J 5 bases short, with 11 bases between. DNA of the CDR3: TGCGCCAGCAGCCAAGTAACAATCATAACTGAAGCTTTCTTT. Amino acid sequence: CASSQVTIITEAFF.

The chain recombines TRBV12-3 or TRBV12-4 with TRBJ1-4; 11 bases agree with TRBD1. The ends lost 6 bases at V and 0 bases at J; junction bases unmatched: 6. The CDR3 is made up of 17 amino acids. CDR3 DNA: TGTGCCAGCAGCGGGGACAGGGGGGACGCAACTAATGAAAAACTGTTTTTT. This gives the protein CASSGDRGDATNEKLFF.

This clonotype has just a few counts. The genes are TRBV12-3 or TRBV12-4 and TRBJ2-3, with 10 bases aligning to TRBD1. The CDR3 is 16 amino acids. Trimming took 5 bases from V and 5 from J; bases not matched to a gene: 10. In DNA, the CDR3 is TGTGCCAGCAGTCGTCGAACCTGGACAGGGGGAGATACGCAGTATTTT. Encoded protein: CASSRRTWTGGDTQYF.

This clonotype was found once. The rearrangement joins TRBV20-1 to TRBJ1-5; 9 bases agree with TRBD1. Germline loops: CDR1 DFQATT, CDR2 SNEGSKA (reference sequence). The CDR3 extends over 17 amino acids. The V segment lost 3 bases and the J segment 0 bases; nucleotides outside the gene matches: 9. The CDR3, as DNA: TGCAGTGCTAGGCACGACAGGGGGTACTTTAGCAATCAGCCCCAGCATTTT. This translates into CSARHDRGYFSNQPQHF.

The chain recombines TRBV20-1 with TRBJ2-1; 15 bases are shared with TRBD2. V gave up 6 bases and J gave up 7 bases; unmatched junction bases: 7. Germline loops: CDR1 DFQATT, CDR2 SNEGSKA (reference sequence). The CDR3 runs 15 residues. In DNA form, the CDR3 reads TGCAGTGCGTGGACTAGCGGGAGGGCGAGTAATGAGCAGTTCTTC. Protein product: CSAWTSGRASNEQFF.